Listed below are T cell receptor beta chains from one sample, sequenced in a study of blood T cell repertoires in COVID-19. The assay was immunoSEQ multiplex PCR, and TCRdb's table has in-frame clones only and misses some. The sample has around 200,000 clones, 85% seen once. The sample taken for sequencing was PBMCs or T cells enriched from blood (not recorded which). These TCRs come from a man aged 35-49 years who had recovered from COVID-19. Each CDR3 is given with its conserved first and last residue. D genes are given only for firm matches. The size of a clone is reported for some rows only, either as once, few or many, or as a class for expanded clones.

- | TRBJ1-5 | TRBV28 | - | CASRGGGSYSNQPQHF | TGTGCCAGCAGGGGCGGGGGCTCTTATAGCAATCAGCCCCAGCATTTT
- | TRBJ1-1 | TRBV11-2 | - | CASSPYFEAFF | TGTGCCAGCAGCCCCTATTTTGAAGCTTTCTTT
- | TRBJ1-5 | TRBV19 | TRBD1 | CASSIPGTGAQPQHF | TGTGCCAGTAGTATCCCCGGGACAGGGGCTCAGCCCCAGCATTTT
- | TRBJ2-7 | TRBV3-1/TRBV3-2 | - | CASSPVAGAGEQYF | TGTGCCAGCAGCCCCGTTGCGGGGGCTGGGGAGCAGTACTTC
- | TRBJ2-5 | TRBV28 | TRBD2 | CASLGLAQETQYF | TGTGCCAGCTTAGGACTAGCGCAAGAGACCCAGTACTTC
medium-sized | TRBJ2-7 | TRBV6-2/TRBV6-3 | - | CASSSPQAGAFSYEQYF | TGTGCCAGCAGTTCCCCCCAGGCGGGCGCGTTCTCCTACGAGCAGTACTTC
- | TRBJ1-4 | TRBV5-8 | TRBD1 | CASRGQGGATNEKLFF | TGTGCCAGCAGGGGACAGGGGGGCGCAACTAATGAAAAACTGTTTTTT
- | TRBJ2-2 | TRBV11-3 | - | CASRLGGTNTGELFF | TGTGCCAGCAGACTCGGGGGAACGAACACCGGGGAGCTGTTTTTT
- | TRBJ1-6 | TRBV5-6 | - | CASSLRQAYNSPLHF | TGTGCCAGCAGCTTAAGACAGGCTTATAATTCACCCCTCCACTTT
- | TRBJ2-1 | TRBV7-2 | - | CASSSLIWKPSGSYNEQFF | TGTGCCAGCAGCTCATTAATATGGAAACCAAGCGGATCCTACAATGAGCAGTTCTTC
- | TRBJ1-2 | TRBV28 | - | CASSSSGGAVFSGYTF | TGTGCCAGCAGCTCTTCGGGAGGGGCCGTTTTCTCCGGCTACACCTTC
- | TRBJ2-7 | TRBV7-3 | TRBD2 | CASSSAGLAGPYEQYF | TGTGCCAGCAGCTCAGCGGGGCTAGCGGGACCATACGAGCAGTACTTC
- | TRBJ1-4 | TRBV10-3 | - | CAISESTSGEKLFF | TGTGCCATCAGTGAGTCAACGTCCGGTGAAAAACTGTTTTTT
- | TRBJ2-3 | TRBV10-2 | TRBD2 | CASSGGRVDTQYF | TGCGCCAGCTCGGGAGGGCGTGTAGATACGCAGTATTTT
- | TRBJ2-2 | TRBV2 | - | CASSWGGWNTGELFF | TGTGCCAGCTCATGGGGGGGCTGGAACACCGGGGAGCTGTTTTTT
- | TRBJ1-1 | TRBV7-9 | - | CASSLAGDRNTEAFF | TGTGCCAGCAGCTTAGCAGGCGACAGGAACACTGAAGCTTTCTTT
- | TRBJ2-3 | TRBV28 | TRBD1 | CASSLRGRGSADTQYF | TGTGCCAGCAGTTTAAGGGGCAGGGGGTCGGCAGATACGCAGTATTTT
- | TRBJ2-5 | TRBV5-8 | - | CASSLALALTGETQYF | TGTGCCAGCAGCTTGGCGTTGGCCCTAACGGGAGAGACCCAGTACTTC
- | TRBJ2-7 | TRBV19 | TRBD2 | CASSPRGGSEQYF | TGTGCCAGTAGTCCGCGGGGGGGGAGCGAGCAGTACTTC
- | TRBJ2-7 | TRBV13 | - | CASSDFPIDYEQYF | TGTGCCAGCAGCGACTTCCCCATCGACTACGAGCAGTACTTC
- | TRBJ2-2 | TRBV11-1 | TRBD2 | CASSPQWTSGGELFF | TGTGCCAGCAGTCCACAGTGGACTAGCGGCGGGGAGCTGTTTTTT
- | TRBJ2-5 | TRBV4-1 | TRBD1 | CASSQVGQGGQTQYF | TGCGCCAGCAGCCAAGTCGGACAGGGGGGACAGACCCAGTACTTC
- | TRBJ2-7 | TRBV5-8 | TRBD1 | CASSPRQGPYEQYF | TGTGCCAGCAGCCCCCGACAGGGCCCCTACGAGCAGTACTTC
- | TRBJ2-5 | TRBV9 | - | CASSPHGGGMAETQYF | TGTGCCAGCAGCCCCCATGGAGGCGGGATGGCGGAGACCCAGTACTTC
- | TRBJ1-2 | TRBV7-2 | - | CASSLEYIRGSEGYGYTF | TGTGCCAGCAGCTTAGAATATATCAGGGGCTCAGAGGGGTATGGCTACACCTTC
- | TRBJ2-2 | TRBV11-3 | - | CATTPQGSGELFF | TGTGCCACCACGCCCCAGGGTTCCGGGGAGCTGTTTTTT
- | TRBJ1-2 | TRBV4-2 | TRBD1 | CASSQQGADGYTF | TGTGCCAGCAGCCAACAGGGGGCTGATGGCTACACCTTC
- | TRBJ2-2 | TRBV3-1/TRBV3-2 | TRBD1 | CASSPPGQLYTGELFF | TGTGCCAGCAGCCCTCCGGGACAGCTATACACCGGGGAGCTGTTTTTT
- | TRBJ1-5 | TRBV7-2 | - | CASSLAGSSNQPQHF | TGTGCCAGCAGCTTAGCAGGGAGTAGCAATCAGCCCCAGCATTTT
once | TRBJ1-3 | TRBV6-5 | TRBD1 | CASRDSSGNTIYF | TGTGCCAGCCGGGACAGCTCTGGAAACACCATATATTTT
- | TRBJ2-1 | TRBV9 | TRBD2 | CASSVGGRASGSYNEQFF | TGTGCCAGCAGCGTGGGGGGAAGGGCTAGCGGCTCCTACAATGAGCAGTTCTTC
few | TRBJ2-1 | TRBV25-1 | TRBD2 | CASSELSSGAYNEQFF | TGTGCCAGCAGTGAATTGTCTAGCGGGGCCTACAATGAGCAGTTCTTC
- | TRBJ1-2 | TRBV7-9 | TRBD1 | CASSLDRDYGYTF | TGTGCCAGCAGCCTGGACAGGGACTATGGCTACACCTTC
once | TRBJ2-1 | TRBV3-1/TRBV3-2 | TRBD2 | CASSLGGTRHPNEQFF | TGTGCCAGCAGCCTAGGTGGGACTAGGCATCCCAATGAGCAGTTCTTC
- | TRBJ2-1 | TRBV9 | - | CASSVNGQGGGNEQFF | TGTGCCAGCAGCGTAAACGGGCAGGGAGGGGGCAATGAGCAGTTCTTC
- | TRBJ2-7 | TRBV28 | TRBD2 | CASCSLPGTSGFYEQYF | TGTGCCAGCTGCAGTTTACCCGGGACTAGCGGCTTCTACGAGCAGTACTTC
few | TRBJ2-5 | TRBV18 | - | CASSPYVGETQYF | TGTGCCAGCTCACCATACGTCGGAGAGACCCAGTACTTC
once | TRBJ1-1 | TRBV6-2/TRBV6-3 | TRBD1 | CASSYGQAGTEAFF | TGTGCCAGCAGTTACGGACAGGCGGGCACTGAAGCTTTCTTT
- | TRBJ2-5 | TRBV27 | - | CASSLIYSGETQYF | TGTGCCAGCAGTTTAATCTACAGCGGAGAGACCCAGTACTTC
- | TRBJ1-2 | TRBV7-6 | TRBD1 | CASSSTGGSGYTF | TGTGCCAGCAGCTCGACAGGGGGCTCTGGCTACACCTTC
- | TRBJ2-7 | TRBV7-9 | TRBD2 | CASSLSTSGSNEQYF | TGTGCCAGCAGCTTGTCGACTAGCGGGAGTAACGAGCAGTACTTC
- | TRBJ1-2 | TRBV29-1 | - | CSVSGATNGGYTF | TGCAGCGTTAGTGGAGCGACGAATGGTGGCTACACCTTC
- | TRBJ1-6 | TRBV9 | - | CASRDRSSYNSPLHF | TGTGCCAGCAGAGACAGGAGCTCCTATAATTCACCCCTCCACTTT
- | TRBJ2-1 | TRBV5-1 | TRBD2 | CASSPDGLAGGPYNEQFF | TGCGCCAGCAGCCCAGACGGGCTAGCGGGAGGGCCTTACAATGAGCAGTTCTTC
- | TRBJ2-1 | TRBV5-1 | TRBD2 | CASRPLAGVDNEQFF | TGCGCCAGCAGGCCTCTAGCGGGAGTCGACAATGAGCAGTTCTTC
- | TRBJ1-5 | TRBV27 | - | CASSLSGQNNQPQHF | TGTGCCAGCAGTCTTTCAGGGCAAAACAATCAGCCCCAGCATTTT
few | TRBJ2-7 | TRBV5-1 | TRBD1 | CASSLEGTGVGEQYF | TGCGCCAGCAGCTTGGAAGGGACAGGGGTAGGCGAGCAGTACTTC
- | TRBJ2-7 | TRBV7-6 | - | CASSLAQGTEQYF | TGTGCCAGCAGCTTAGCTCAGGGGACCGAGCAGTACTTC
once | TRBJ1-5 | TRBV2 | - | CASSGGGNQPQHF | TGTGCCAGCAGCGGGGGGGGTAATCAGCCCCAGCATTTT
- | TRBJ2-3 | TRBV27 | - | CASSGDRRDTQYF | TGTGCCAGCAGTGGCGACAGGAGGGATACGCAGTATTTT
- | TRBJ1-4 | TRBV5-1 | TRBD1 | CASSLEDREGEKLFF | TGCGCCAGCAGCTTGGAGGACAGGGAGGGGGAAAAACTGTTTTTT
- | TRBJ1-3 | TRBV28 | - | CASSFRGRDTIYF | TGTGCCAGCAGTTTTAGAGGTCGAGACACCATATATTTT
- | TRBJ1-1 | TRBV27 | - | CASRPRPGAGRENTEAFF | TGTGCCAGCAGACCCAGACCGGGGGCAGGGAGGGAGAACACTGAAGCTTTCTTT
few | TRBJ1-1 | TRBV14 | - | CASSDNRFHSEAFF | TGTGCCAGCAGCGACAACCGGTTCCACAGTGAAGCTTTCTTT
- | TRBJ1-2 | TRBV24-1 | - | CATSEGDYGYTF | TGTGCCACCAGTGAGGGCGACTATGGCTACACCTTC
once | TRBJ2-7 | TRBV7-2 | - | CASSLSGTGYEQYF | TGTGCCAGCAGCTTATCCGGGACTGGCTACGAGCAGTACTTC
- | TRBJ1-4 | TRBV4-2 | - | CASSWGRDNEKLFF | TGTGCCAGCAGCTGGGGCAGGGATAATGAAAAACTGTTTTTT